The 26 T cell receptor beta chains presented below share a single source sample, sequenced in a study of blood T cells in healthy people across ages. For the second PCR, which ran for about 6 to 11 cycles, a sample-barcoded 5' primer and a J-beta primer mix were used. MiXCR, run by TCRdb on the 5' RACE reads, gives a single entry per CDR3 protein. The table records about 1.7 million distinct CDR3 sequences, about 28% of them present only once. Input material: blood. These receptors all stem from a woman in her 30s in good health.

J is TRBJ2-6 and V is TRBV3-1; D uncertain. This CDR3 has 15 amino acids. The germline CDR1 and CDR2 sequences are LGHDT and YNNKEL (reference sequence). Trimming pared 2 bases from V and 0 bases from J, leaving 5 bases between. This CDR3 reads CASSQSNSGANVLTF. The CDR3, as DNA: TGTGCCAGCAGCCAATCTAACTCTGGGGCCAACGTCCTGACTTTC.

This clonotype was seen a handful of times. This chain uses TRBV6-2 or TRBV6-3 with TRBJ1-5; D not resolved. Trimming cost V 7 bases and J 2 bases, with 6 bases left between them. Germline CDR1 MNHEY, CDR2 SVGEGT. The CDR3 totals 12 residues. CDR3 nucleotides: TGTGCCAGCAACGGTGGCAATCAGCCCCAGCATTTT. Its translation: CASNGGNQPQHF.

This clonotype appeared a few times. The rearrangement uses TRBV5-5 and TRBJ2-1; TRBD2 agrees at 14 bases. CDR1 is SGHKS and CDR2 is YYEKEE in the germline V gene (reference sequence). The CDR3 runs to 16 residues. J lost 0 bases, V lost 6 bases, and 2 bases had no gene match. CDR3 nucleotides: TGTGCCAGCACCGGGACTAGCGGGAGCTCCTACAATGAGCAGTTCTTC. Translating gives CASTGTSGSSYNEQFF. Filled out from reference TRBV5-5 and TRBJ2-1, the complete variable domain reads DAGVTQSPTHLIKTRGQQVTLRCSPISGHKSVSWYQQVLGQGPQFIFQYYEKEERGRGNFPDRFSARQFPNYSSELNVNALLLGDSALYLCASTGTSGSSYNEQFFGPGTRLTVL.

The sample holds one count of this clonotype. The chain joins TRBV20-1 to TRBJ1-2, with D tentatively TRBD1 (6 bases). CDR3 length: 12 amino acids. From germline, CDR1 is DFQATT and CDR2 SNEGSKA (reference sequence). Trimming shortened V by 5 bases and J by 5 bases, and 12 bases separated the two germline ends. The CDR3 spells CSAYREGYGYTF. The CDR3 nucleotides are TGCAGTGCTTACAGGGAAGGGTATGGCTACACCTTC.

The chain couples TRBV7-3 to TRBJ2-7, with a possible D match to TRBD2 (7 bases). The J call may not be correct, given that the DNA end is closer to TRBJ2-5. CDR1 and CDR2 from the germline V gene are SGHTA and FQGTGA. This CDR3 contains 16 residues. CDR3 region: CASSATVDGGPQTQYF. The CDR3 bases are TGTGCCAGCAGCGCCACGGTGGACGGGGGGCCCCAGACCCAGTACTTC.

This clonotype occurred many times. The chain combines TRBV14 with TRBJ1-2; D is perhaps TRBD1 (6 bases). The CDR3 is 13 amino acids. Trimming took off 4 bases at V and 6 bases at J, with 12 bases between the two ends. Germline V lookup: CDR1 SGHDN, CDR2 FVKESK. CDR3 amino acids: CASSPRTADGYTF. CDR3 sequence (DNA): TGTGCCAGCAGCCCGCGGACAGCCGATGGCTACACCTTC.

This chain uses TRBV12-3 or TRBV12-4 with TRBJ2-3, with 8 nucleotides matching TRBD2. The CDR3 length is 15 residues. V trimming: 1 base; J trimming: 5 bases; junction bases outside the gene matches: 5. For the CDR3, the DNA is TGTGCCAGCAGTTTAGGGCGAGCGGGGGTAGATACGCAGTATTTT. Protein product: CASSLGRAGVDTQYF.

V is TRBV28 and J is TRBJ2-7, with 7 bases identical to TRBD2. Germline trimming cut 5 bases from V and 0 bases from J; bases unmatched to any gene: 7. The CDR3 is 15 residues long. Germline V lookup: CDR1 MDHEN, CDR2 SYDVKM. The CDR3 spells CASSPVGGVSYEQYF. The CDR3 coding sequence is TGTGCCAGCAGTCCCGTGGGGGGGGTCTCCTACGAGCAGTACTTC.

The genes are TRBV12-3 or TRBV12-4 and TRBJ2-3; weak D call: TRBD2 (5 bases). The CDR3 sequence is 15 residues long. Between the trimmed V and J ends, which lost 5 bases and 4 bases, there was a span of 16 bases. The CDR3: CASSNRTGKADTQYF. The DNA of the CDR3 is TGTGCCAGCAGTAATAGGACTGGGAAGGCAGATACGCAGTATTTT.

This clonotype was seen a few times. The chain couples TRBV7-2 to TRBJ2-3; 7 nucleotides align to TRBD1. Germline V lookup: CDR1 SGHTA, CDR2 FQGNSA. The CDR3 sequence is 13 residues long. J lost 3 bases, V lost 4 bases, and 1 base had no gene match. CDR3 nucleotides: TGTGCCAGCAGCTGGGGACAGACAGATACGCAGTATTTT. This translates into CASSWGQTDTQYF.

The sample holds a few counts of this clonotype. The chain carries TRBV6-5 and TRBJ2-1; the D gene could be TRBD1 or TRBD2 (6 bases each). The germline gives CDR1 MNHEY, CDR2 SVGAGI. V dropped 5 bases and J dropped 13 bases, with 24 bases sitting between them. This CDR3 is built from 15 residues. The CDR3 loop reads CASSPRDTVFETQFF. CDR3 bases: TGTGCCAGCAGTCCGCGGGACACAGTTTTCGAGACCCAGTTCTTC.

Many counts were recorded for this clonotype. The chain joins TRBV29-1 to TRBJ2-7, with D unresolved. This CDR3 has 12 residues. Per the germline V gene, CDR1 is SQVTM and CDR2 is ANQGSEA. Trimming pared 5 bases from V and 3 bases from J, leaving 11 bases between. The CDR3 here is CSVRYNVYEQYF. The CDR3 DNA follows: TGCAGCGTTAGGTATAACGTCTACGAGCAGTACTTC.

The chain joins TRBV28 to TRBJ1-1; possible D gene TRBD1, 5 bases. This CDR3 has 14 residues. The germline V and J ends were trimmed by 4 bases and 5 bases, with 14 bases remaining between them. Germline CDR1 and CDR2: MDHEN and SYDVKM. This CDR3 reads CASSWGPSGTEAFF. The CDR3 DNA reads as TGTGCCAGCAGTTGGGGCCCTTCGGGGACTGAAGCTTTCTTT.

The chain employs TRBV21-1 and TRBJ1-5. TRBV21-1 is termed a pseudogene. CDR3 size: 14 residues. CDR3: CASSKEGSNQPQHF. DNA of the CDR3: TGTGCCAGCAGCAAAGAAGGCAGCAATCAGCCCCAGCATTTT.

The CDR3 DNA is TGTGCCACCAGTAAGGGAATCTTATACGAGCAGTACTTC. This sequence encodes CATSKGILYEQYF. This chain connects TRBV15 to TRBJ2-7; no clear D. The CDR3 has 13 residues. From germline, CDR1 is LNHNV and CDR2 YYDKDF (reference sequence). V lost 6 bases and J lost 4, with 13 bases in between.

This clonotype has a count of ten or more. V and J are TRBV11-2 and TRBJ2-7; TRBD2 matches 11 bases. V shed 3 bases and J 3 bases; nucleotides not matched to a gene: 7. CDR3 length: 16 residues. Per the germline V gene, CDR1 is SGHAT and CDR2 is FQNNGV. CDR3 residues: CASSLATSGSRYEQYF. In DNA, the CDR3 is TGTGCCAGCAGCTTGGCTACTAGCGGGAGCCGCTACGAGCAGTACTTC.

This clonotype has just one count. V and J are TRBV3-1 and TRBJ1-6; D gene ambiguous. This CDR3 is built from 16 residues. V lost 1 base to trimming and J lost 9 bases, with 16 bases between them. Germline V gives CDR1 LGHDT, CDR2 YNNKEL (reference sequence). In DNA form, the CDR3 reads TGTGCCAGCAGCCAAGGTCTGGGTCCGAGTGGTTCACCCCTCCACTTT. Protein sequence: CASSQGLGPSGSPLHF.

This clonotype has ten or more counts. V is TRBV6-2 or TRBV6-3 and J is TRBJ1-2; 8 bases match TRBD1. Germline V gene data show CDR1 as MNHEY and CDR2 as SVGEGT. CDR3 length equals 14 residues. J lost 5 bases, V lost 10 bases, and 12 bases had no gene match. This CDR3 is CATQSQGAHYGYTF. The CDR3 bases are TGTGCCACCCAATCTCAGGGGGCGCATTATGGCTACACCTTC.

This clonotype turned up a few times. The J gene is TRBJ2-7, the V gene TRBV11-2; no firm D call. V was shortened by 1 base and J by 4 bases, with 11 bases between the two germline ends. Germline lookup yields CDR1 SGHAT and CDR2 FQNNGV. The length of the CDR3 is 14 residues. Written as DNA, the CDR3 is TGTGCCAGCAGCTTAGGTCGCCAGGATTACGAGCAGTACTTC. Protein product: CASSLGRQDYEQYF.

This clonotype was picked up many times. This chain connects TRBV20-1 to TRBJ2-1; 12 bases agree with TRBD2. Germline assignment: CDR1 DFQATT and CDR2 SNEGSKA (reference sequence). The CDR3 runs to 15 residues. The V and J ends lost 0 bases and 5 bases, in that order; junction bases with no gene match: 2. DNA of the CDR3: TGCAGTGCTAGAGATCGGACTAGCGGGAACAATGAGCAGTTCTTC. Amino acid sequence: CSARDRTSGNNEQFF.

V gene TRBV29-1 combines with J gene TRBJ2-7; 10 nucleotides line up with TRBD1. J lost 3 bases, V lost 7 bases, and 12 bases had no gene match. Germline V gene lookup returns CDR1 SQVTM and CDR2 ANQGSEA. The CDR3 covers 15 residues. DNA of the CDR3: TGCAGCGCGCTACGGGGGACAGGGGCGATCTACGAGCAGTACTTC. Amino acid sequence: CSALRGTGAIYEQYF.

The chain has TRBV12-3 or TRBV12-4 and TRBJ2-3, with 7 bases fitting TRBD1. With 7 bases clipped from V and 2 bases from J, the junction kept 15 bases outside the gene matches. The CDR3 runs to 17 residues. The CDR3 spells CASTDLLGQINTDTQYF. The CDR3 DNA reads TGTGCCAGCACCGATTTGCTGGGACAGATTAACACAGATACGCAGTATTTT.

This clonotype was observed at least ten times. The chain joins TRBV7-9 to TRBJ2-5, with unresolved D. Trimming took off 3 bases at V and 3 bases at J, with 17 bases between the two ends. Germline CDR1 is SEHNR and CDR2 is FQNEAQ (reference sequence). There are 16 residues in the CDR3. The CDR3 DNA is TGTGCCAGCAGCTTCGGCGGAGTATCGGCAGAAGAGACCCAGTACTTC. Translated: CASSFGGVSAEETQYF. The complete variable domain, with remaining parts taken from reference TRBV7-9 and TRBJ2-5, reads DTGVSQNPRHKITKRGQNVTFRCDPISEHNRLYWYRQTLGQGPEFLTYFQNEAQLEKSRLLSDRFSAERPKGSFSTLEIQRTEQGDSAMYLCASSFGGVSAEETQYFGPGTRLLVL.

This clonotype was counted many times. The CDR3 sequence: CATRSRTGAETQYF. In nucleotides, the CDR3 is TGTGCCACCCGCAGCCGGACAGGCGCAGAGACCCAGTACTTC. V and J are TRBV24-1 and TRBJ2-5; TRBD1 agrees at 7 bases. The V segment lost 9 bases and the J segment 4 bases; nucleotides outside the gene matches: 10. The CDR3 loop spans 14 amino acids. Germline V lookup: CDR1 KGHDR, CDR2 SFDVKD.

The chain is built from TRBV25-1 and TRBJ1-2, with D possibly TRBD1 on 6 matching bases. CDR3 size: 12 residues. The germline V gene encodes CDR1 MGHDK and CDR2 SYGVNS. V lost 8 bases and J 8 bases, leaving 15 bases between the germline ends. The CDR3 reads CASLGWDTGYTF. The CDR3 DNA sequence: TGTGCCAGCCTTGGATGGGACACCGGCTACACCTTC.

This chain connects TRBV7-8 to TRBJ2-5; D is ambiguous. Trimming took 3 bases from V and 11 from J, leaving 13 bases between them. The germline CDR1 and CDR2 sequences are SGHVS and FQNEAQ. The CDR3 covers 12 residues. The CDR3 nucleotides are TGTGCCAGCAGCTTTGTGAAGCAGAAGCAGTACTTC. As protein: CASSFVKQKQYF.